Detailed here is one T cell receptor (beta chain). The antigen is unknown. Clones were read by immunoSEQ multiplex PCR, and TCRdb kept only the in-frame ones, dropping some. Of about 94,000 clones in the sample, roughly 88% are singletons; the top ten hold less than 15%. The CDR3 is made up of 15 amino acids. Germline values: CDR1 KGHSH, CDR2 LQKENI. Losses at the gene ends were 3 bases for V and 4 bases for J; bases not matched to a gene: 7. The sample is drawn from a study of T cell responses to AZD1222 COVID-19 vaccine. Study-level points and caveats: Baseline seropositivity occurred in only 5 to 7 AZD1222 recipients. Variant regions that are unmutated are reportedly the target of nearly half of spike-specific TCRs. Donors skewed white British and female; clonal diversity was possibly underestimated.

The chain joins TRBV18 to TRBJ2-3, with 7 bases lining up with TRBD1. Sequenced material: peripheral blood, taken on day 0 of AZD1222 vaccination. This receptor was identified in an adult in good health. The CDR3 spells CASSPGTVSSDTQYF. The CDR3 nucleotides are TGTGCCAGCTCACCCGGGACAGTTTCGTCAGATACGCAGTATTTT.